This passage covers 24 T cell receptor beta chains from one sample sequenced in a study of cytomegalovirus exposure and HLA in healthy donors. Generated by immunoSEQ multiplex PCR, the TCRdb table keeps only in-frame clones and is missing some. The data show some 100,000 clones, with about 87% seen just once and about 1.8% held by the top ten. The source material was PBMCs. The source is a man aged 18 to 30 in good health and CMV-seronegative.

The chain links TRBV7-2 to TRBJ2-4, with TRBD2 matching over 11 bases. The germline CDR1 and CDR2 sequences are SGHTA and FQGNSA. The J segment lost 8 bases and the V segment lost 5 bases, leaving 5 bases of the junction unmatched. The CDR3 is 14 residues long. The CDR3 here is CASSPGLAADIQYF. The CDR3 DNA reads as TGTGCCAGCAGCCCGGGACTAGCGGCCGACATTCAGTACTTC.

The chain couples TRBV14 to TRBJ2-7; D might be TRBD2 (6 bases). V shed 4 bases and J shed 7 bases, with 17 bases lying between them. The CDR3 extends over 14 amino acids. Germline V CDR1 and CDR2: SGHDN, FVKESK. The CDR3 nucleotides read TGTGCCAGCAGCCCGACAGAGTCGGCGGGGGAGCAGTACTTC. Amino acids: CASSPTESAGEQYF.

V usage is TRBV7-2 and J usage is TRBJ1-1; D might be TRBD1 (5 bases). The CDR3 extends over 15 amino acids. Germline V gene data show CDR1 as SGHTA and CDR2 as FQGNSA. With 1 base removed from V and 1 base from J, the gap between germline ends came to 10 bases. CDR3 DNA sequence: TGTGCCAGCAGCTTAGTGGGGGGGAAGAACACTGAAGCTTTCTTT. This translates into CASSLVGGKNTEAFF.

The genes are TRBV6-5 and TRBJ1-2; a weak D match, TRBD1 (5 bases). The germline gives CDR1 MNHEY, CDR2 SVGAGI. CDR3 length: 15 residues. V was clipped by 7 bases and J by 2 bases, with 17 bases between them. The CDR3 DNA reads as TGTGCCAGCATCCCCGTGGGCGCAGGGAACTATGGCTACACCTTC. Protein: CASIPVGAGNYGYTF.

This clone was detected only once. The chain uses TRBV25-1 and TRBJ2-2; 8 nucleotides agree with TRBD1. CDR3 length: 14 residues. The V gene end was trimmed by 3 bases and the J gene end by 7 bases; junction bases not matched to a gene: 4. Looked up from germline, CDR1 is MGHDK and CDR2 is SYGVNS. The CDR3 nucleotides read TGTGCCAGCAGTGACCAGGGGGCCCACGGGGAGCTGTTTTTT. Residues: CASSDQGAHGELFF. The full variable domain, completed using reference TRBV25-1 and TRBJ2-2, is EADIYQTPRYLVIGTGKKITLECSQTMGHDKMYWYQQDPGMELHLIHYSYGVNSTEKGDLSSESTVSRIRTEHFPLTLESARPSHTSQYLCASSDQGAHGELFFGEGSRLTVL.

This clone was found a few times. The chain recombines TRBV2 with TRBJ1-1; 7 bases line up with TRBD1. J gave up 1 base and V 6 bases, and 2 bases lay outside the gene matches. Germline lookup yields CDR1 SNHLY and CDR2 FYNNEI. The CDR3 totals 13 residues. The CDR3 is CASRGQWNTEAFF. The CDR3 coding sequence is TGTGCCAGCAGGGGACAGTGGAACACTGAAGCTTTCTTT.

The V call is TRBV30, the J call TRBJ2-2; D perhaps matches TRBD1 (6 bases). This CDR3 spans 16 amino acids. V was shortened by 3 bases and J by 6 bases, with 20 bases between the two germline ends. Germline V gives CDR1 GTSNPN, CDR2 SVGIG (reference sequence). In nucleotides, the CDR3 is TGTGCCTGGAGCGCCCCATACAGGGAACCCTCCGGGGAGCTGTTTTTT. Its translation is CAWSAPYREPSGELFF.

CDR3 sequence: CASSDWDRGGNEQFF. CDR3 nucleotides: TGTGCCAGCAGTGACTGGGACAGGGGAGGCAATGAGCAGTTCTTC. V and J are TRBV25-1 and TRBJ2-1; 10 nucleotides line up with TRBD1. V dropped 3 bases and J dropped 6; count of bases not matched to a gene: 5. The CDR3 length is 15 residues. From germline, CDR1 is MGHDK and CDR2 SYGVNS.

The CDR3 is CASSPLTGVGETQYF. The DNA of the CDR3 is TGCGCCAGCAGCCCGCTCACAGGGGTCGGGGAGACCCAGTACTTC. V is TRBV4-3 and J is TRBJ2-5; TRBD1 matches at 7 bases. The CDR3 contains 15 residues. The ends lost 4 bases at V and 5 bases at J; junction bases unmatched: 10. Germline V gene sequence: CDR1 LGHNA, CDR2 YSLEER.

CDR3 DNA sequence: TGTGCCAGCAGCGTGATCGGGAGCTCCTACAATGAGCAGTTCTTC. Translation gives CASSVIGSSYNEQFF. The chain carries TRBV5-4 and TRBJ2-1; D possibly corresponds to TRBD2 (6 bases). CDR3 length: 15 residues. V was shortened by 4 bases and J by 0 bases, with 11 bases between the two germline ends. The germline V gene has CDR1 SGHNT and CDR2 YYREEE (reference sequence).

The chain uses TRBV27 and TRBJ1-1; 8 bases line up with TRBD1. V trimming: 5 bases; J trimming: 7 bases; junction bases outside the gene matches: 6. This CDR3 region has 13 residues. Germline assignment: CDR1 MNHEY and CDR2 SMNVEV (reference sequence). CDR3 nucleotide sequence: TGTGCCAGCAGTCTACAGGGGGTCGATGAAGCTTTCTTT. It is translated as CASSLQGVDEAFF.

The chain combines TRBV25-1 with TRBJ1-1, with 9 nucleotides matching TRBD1. The V segment lost 4 bases and the J segment 12 bases; nucleotides outside the gene matches: 9. Germline V CDR1 and CDR2: MGHDK, SYGVNS. The CDR3 has 13 residues. The CDR3 region has the DNA TGTGCCAGCAGTGCCTCCAGGACAGGGGAGTCTTTCTTT. Amino acid sequence: CASSASRTGESFF.

The chain combines TRBV10-3 with TRBJ1-5, with TRBD1 matching 7 bases. This CDR3 has 14 residues. Germline V gene sequence: CDR1 ENHRY, CDR2 SYGVKD. Germline trimming cut 5 bases from V and 1 base from J; bases unmatched to any gene: 2. The CDR3 region is CAISPTGSNQPQHF. CDR3 bases: TGTGCCATCAGTCCGACAGGGAGCAATCAGCCCCAGCATTTT.

The chain carries TRBV5-1 and TRBJ2-1; D is perhaps TRBD1 (6 bases). Germline CDR1 and CDR2: SGHRS and YFSETQ. V lost 4 bases, J lost 3 bases, and 17 bases lay in between. The CDR3 spans 16 residues. The CDR3 nucleotides read TGCGCCAGCAGCACACAGACAGGACTTATCTACAATGAGCAGTTCTTC. Amino acid sequence: CASSTQTGLIYNEQFF.

For the CDR3, the DNA is TGTGCCAGCAGCTTGGGACAGCATGGCTACGAGCAGTACTTC. Its translation is CASSLGQHGYEQYF. V is TRBV13 and J is TRBJ2-7; 7 bases align to TRBD1. Germline CDR1 is PRHDT and CDR2 is FYEKMQ (reference sequence). The J segment lost 3 bases and the V segment lost 3 bases, leaving 5 bases of the junction unmatched. The CDR3 extends over 14 amino acids.

The rearrangement uses TRBV6-1 and TRBJ1-4; D may be TRBD1 (6 bases). This CDR3 has 15 residues. Per germline, CDR1 MNHNS and CDR2 SASEGT. Trimming removed 4 bases from V and 3 bases from J, with 12 bases in between. The CDR3 loop reads CASSATGSSNEKLFF. The CDR3 bases are TGTGCCAGCAGTGCTACAGGGTCGTCTAATGAAAAACTGTTTTTT.

This clone was seen just once. The CDR3 nucleotides are TGTGCCAGCAGCACCGGACAGGGTAGGAGGGAGACCCAGTACTTC. It specifies CASSTGQGRRETQYF. The rearrangement links TRBV7-2 to TRBJ2-5, with 8 bases that match TRBD1. There are 15 residues in the CDR3. Trimming took 5 bases from V and 5 from J; bases not matched to a gene: 10. The germline V gene has CDR1 SGHTA and CDR2 FQGNSA.

DNA for the CDR3: TGTGCCAGCAGTGACAGGGGTAAGAACACTGAAGCTTTCTTT. Its protein product is CASSDRGKNTEAFF. V usage is TRBV6-1 and J usage is TRBJ1-1, with D tentatively TRBD1 (6 bases). The V gene's germline CDR1 is MNHNS and CDR2 SASEGT. The length of the CDR3 is 14 residues. Trimming left V 3 bases short and J 1 base short, with 9 bases between.

The chain couples TRBV28 to TRBJ2-7; weak D call: TRBD2 (6 bases). Germline loops: CDR1 MDHEN, CDR2 SYDVKM. V lost 6 bases, J lost 4 bases, and 25 bases lay in between. The CDR3 totals 17 residues. This chain's CDR3 is CASRRDSRLRAIYEQYF. The CDR3 DNA sequence: TGTGCCAGCAGGAGGGACTCCCGGCTACGAGCCATTTACGAGCAGTACTTC.

This chain joins TRBV27 and TRBJ2-7; a weak D match, TRBD2 (7 bases). With 4 bases removed from V and 7 bases from J, the gap between germline ends came to 23 bases. Per the germline V gene, CDR1 is MNHEY and CDR2 is SMNVEV (reference sequence). The CDR3 sequence is 16 residues long. The CDR3 DNA follows: TGTGCCAGCAGTTCGCCCCTCTCGCTAAAGGGGGGGGAGCAGTACTTC. It specifies CASSSPLSLKGGEQYF.

V and J are TRBV7-2 and TRBJ1-2; D may be TRBD1 (5 bases). This CDR3 is built from 13 residues. CDR1 and CDR2 from the germline V gene are SGHTA and FQGNSA. The V end lost 3 bases, the J end lost 3 bases, and 8 bases lay between the germline ends. CDR3 nucleotide sequence: TGTGCCAGCAGCTTTTCAGGGTACTATGGCTACACCTTC. Residues: CASSFSGYYGYTF.

Here the CDR3 DNA reads TGTGCCAGCAGCTTAGGCGGGGGGCGCGATGAGCAGTTCTTC. It is translated as CASSLGGGRDEQFF. The chain combines TRBV7-6 with TRBJ2-1; 8 nucleotides agree with TRBD2. The V segment lost 1 base and the J segment 8 bases; nucleotides outside the gene matches: 4. This CDR3 has 14 residues. Germline V CDR1 and CDR2: SGHVS, FNYEAQ.

J is TRBJ2-7 and V is TRBV15; D might be TRBD2 (5 bases). V was clipped by 4 bases and J by 3 bases, with 19 bases between them. The V gene's germline CDR1 is LNHNV and CDR2 YYDKDF (reference sequence). CDR3 length: 16 amino acids. The CDR3 loop is CATSTRREGRLYEQYF. In nucleotides, the CDR3 is TGTGCCACCAGCACGAGGCGAGAGGGCAGACTCTACGAGCAGTACTTC.

On this clone itself: Likely a read error: the CDR3 ends without its conserved phenylalanine or tryptophan. The V call is TRBV6-5, the J call TRBJ2-7, with TRBD2 matching 7 bases. V gave up 2 bases and J gave up 2 bases; unmatched junction bases: 0. Germline V CDR1 and CDR2: MNHEY, SVGAGI. The CDR3 is 13 amino acids. In DNA form, the CDR3 reads TGTGCCAGCAGTTACGGGAGGGCCTACGAGCAGTACCTC. This codes for CASSYGRAYEQYL.